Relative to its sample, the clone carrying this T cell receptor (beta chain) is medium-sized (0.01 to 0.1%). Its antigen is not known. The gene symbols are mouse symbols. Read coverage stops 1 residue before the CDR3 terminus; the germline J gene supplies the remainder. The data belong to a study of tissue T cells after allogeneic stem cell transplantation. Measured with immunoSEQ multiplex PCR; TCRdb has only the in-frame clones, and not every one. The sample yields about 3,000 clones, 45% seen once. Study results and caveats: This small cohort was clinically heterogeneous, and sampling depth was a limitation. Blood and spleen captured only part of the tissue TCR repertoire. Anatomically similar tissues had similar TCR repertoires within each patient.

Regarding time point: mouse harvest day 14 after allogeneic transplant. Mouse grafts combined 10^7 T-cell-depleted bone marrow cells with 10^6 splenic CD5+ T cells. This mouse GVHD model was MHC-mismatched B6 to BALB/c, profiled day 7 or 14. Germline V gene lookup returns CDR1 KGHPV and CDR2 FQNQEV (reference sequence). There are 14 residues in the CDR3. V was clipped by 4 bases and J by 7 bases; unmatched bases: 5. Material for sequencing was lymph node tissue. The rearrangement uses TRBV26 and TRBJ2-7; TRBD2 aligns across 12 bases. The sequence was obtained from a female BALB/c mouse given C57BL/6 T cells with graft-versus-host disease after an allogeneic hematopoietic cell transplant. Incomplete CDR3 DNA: TGTGCCAGCAGTCCGACTGGGGGGGCGCGAGAACAGTAC. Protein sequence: CASSPTGGAREQY. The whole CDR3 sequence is CASSPTGGAREQYF.